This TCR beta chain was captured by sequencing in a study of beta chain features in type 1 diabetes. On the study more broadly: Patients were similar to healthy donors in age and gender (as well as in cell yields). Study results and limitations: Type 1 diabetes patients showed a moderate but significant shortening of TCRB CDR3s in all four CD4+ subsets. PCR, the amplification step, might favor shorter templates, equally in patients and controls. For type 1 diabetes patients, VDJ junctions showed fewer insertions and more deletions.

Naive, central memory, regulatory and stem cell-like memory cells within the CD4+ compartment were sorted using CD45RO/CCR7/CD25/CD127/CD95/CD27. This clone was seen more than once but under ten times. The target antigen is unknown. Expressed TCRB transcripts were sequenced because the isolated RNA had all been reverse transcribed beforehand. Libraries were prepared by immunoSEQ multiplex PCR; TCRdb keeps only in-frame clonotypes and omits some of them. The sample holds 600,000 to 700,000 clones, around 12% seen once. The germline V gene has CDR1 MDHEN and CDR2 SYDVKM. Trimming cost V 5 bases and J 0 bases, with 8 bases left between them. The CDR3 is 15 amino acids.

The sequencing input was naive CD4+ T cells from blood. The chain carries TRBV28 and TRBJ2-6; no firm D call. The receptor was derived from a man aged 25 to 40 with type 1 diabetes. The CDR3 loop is CASSLEYSGANVLTF. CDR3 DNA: TGTGCCAGCAGTCTCGAGTACTCTGGGGCCAACGTCCTGACTTTC. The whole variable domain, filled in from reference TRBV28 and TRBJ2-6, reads DVKVTQSSRYLVKRTGEKVFLECVQDMDHENMFWYRQDPGLGLRLIYFSYDVKMKEKGDIPEGYSVSREKKERFSLILESASTNQTSMYLCASSLEYSGANVLTFGAGSRLTVL.